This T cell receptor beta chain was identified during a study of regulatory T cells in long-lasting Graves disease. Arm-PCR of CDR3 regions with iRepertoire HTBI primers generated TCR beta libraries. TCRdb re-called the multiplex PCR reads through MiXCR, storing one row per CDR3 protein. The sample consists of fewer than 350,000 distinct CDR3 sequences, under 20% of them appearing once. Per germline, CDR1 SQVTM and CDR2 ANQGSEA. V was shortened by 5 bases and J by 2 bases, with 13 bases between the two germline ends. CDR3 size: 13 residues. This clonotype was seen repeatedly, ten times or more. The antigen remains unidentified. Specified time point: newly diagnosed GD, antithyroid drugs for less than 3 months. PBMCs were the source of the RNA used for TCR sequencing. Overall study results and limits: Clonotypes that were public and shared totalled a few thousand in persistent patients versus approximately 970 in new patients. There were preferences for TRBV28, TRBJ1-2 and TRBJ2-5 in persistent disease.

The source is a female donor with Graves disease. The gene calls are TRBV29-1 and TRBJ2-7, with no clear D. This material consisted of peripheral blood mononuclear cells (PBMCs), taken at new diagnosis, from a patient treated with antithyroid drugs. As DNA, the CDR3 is TGCAGCGTTAGGACCCCCTTCACCTACGAGCAGTACTTC. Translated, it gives CSVRTPFTYEQYF.